Below are 10 T cell receptor beta chains sequenced from a single sample in a study of low-dose radiotherapy and immunotherapy resistance in tumors. The time point: before trial treatment. TRAV- and TRBV-specific primers were used for first-strand cDNA, which covered alpha and beta chains. Amplification, which lasted 20 to 25 PCR cycles, used a constant-region primer and V-primer adapter to amplify TCRs. TCRdb used MiXCR to reprocess the reads, holding one entry per CDR3 protein. The sample has 75,000 to 95,000 distinct CDR3 sequences; 15% to 20% are singletons. The source material was PBMCs, sampled before treatment. These receptors came from a male donor with prostate cancer.

The CDR3, as DNA: TGTGCCAGCAGCTTAAGGGGTGCGGTAGCGGGACAAAGCTCCTACAATGAGCAGTTCTTC. Protein sequence: CASSLRGAVAGQSSYNEQFF. This chain uses TRBV7-8 with TRBJ2-1; TRBD2 aligns across 8 bases. The V gene end was trimmed by 2 bases and the J gene end by 0 bases; junction bases not matched to a gene: 15. Germline lookup yields CDR1 SGHVS and CDR2 FQNEAQ. The CDR3 has 20 amino acids.

Many counts were recorded for this clonotype. This sequence joins TRBV7-2 and TRBJ2-2, with 12 positions matching TRBD2. Germline trimming cut 5 bases from V and 7 bases from J; bases unmatched to any gene: 8. Germline CDR1 and CDR2: SGHTA and FQGNSA. The CDR3 contains 16 residues. The CDR3 sequence: CASSPRTSGVGGELFF. The CDR3 coding sequence is TGTGCCAGCAGCCCAAGGACTAGCGGGGTTGGCGGGGAGCTGTTTTTT.

This clonotype was seen ten or more times. The chain couples TRBV5-1 to TRBJ2-2; D perhaps matches TRBD2 (6 bases). Trimming took off 0 bases at V and 0 bases at J, with 9 bases between the two ends. CDR1 is SGHRS, CDR2 YFSETQ, per germline. This CDR3 spans 16 amino acids. CDR3 bases: TGCGCCAGCAGCTTGGATGGCGGGGCGAACACCGGGGAGCTGTTTTTT. Protein sequence: CASSLDGGANTGELFF.

The table lists this clonotype with many counts. This rearrangement joins TRBV19 to TRBJ2-1; no reliable D call. The CDR3 is 12 residues long. The germline gives CDR1 LNHDA, CDR2 SQIVND (reference sequence). Trimming left V 3 bases short and J 8 bases short, with 8 bases between. CDR3 nucleotide sequence: TGTGCCAGTAGTATCGGTACCCATGAGCAGTTCTTC. Translation: CASSIGTHEQFF.

This clonotype was counted many times. The rearrangement joins TRBV20-1 to TRBJ1-3, with D hard to call. This CDR3 is built from 15 residues. V was pared by 3 bases and J by 0 bases, with 12 bases between. CDR1 is DFQATT and CDR2 is SNEGSKA in the germline V gene (reference sequence). The CDR3 DNA follows: TGCAGTGCTAGCCCCTCAGCCAACTCTGGAAACACCATATATTTT. Translated: CSASPSANSGNTIYF.

The chain has TRBV5-1 and TRBJ1-2; 11 bases agree with TRBD1. Germline CDR1 is SGHRS and CDR2 is YFSETQ. V shed 4 bases and J 4 bases; nucleotides not matched to a gene: 3. CDR3 length equals 14 residues. CDR3 amino acids: CASSPGQGAYGYTF. CDR3 nucleotide sequence: TGCGCCAGCAGCCCCGGACAGGGGGCCTATGGCTACACCTTC.

There are many counts of this clonotype. The V call is TRBV20-1, the J call TRBJ2-2; 7 bases fit TRBD1. The CDR3 runs 14 residues. Germline CDR1 DFQATT, CDR2 SNEGSKA (reference sequence). Trimming at V came to 3 bases and at J to 6 bases, leaving 7 bases not matched to a gene. The CDR3 DNA reads TGCAGTGCTAGGGGAAATCAGGGGGCCGGGGAGCTGTTTTTT. It codes for CSARGNQGAGELFF.

This clonotype has ten or more counts. V usage is TRBV18 and J usage is TRBJ1-4, with D hard to call. Deletions cut 2 bases from V and 8 bases from J, with 12 bases between. The CDR3 is made up of 14 amino acids. Germline assignment: CDR1 KGHSH and CDR2 LQKENI. CDR3 coding DNA: TGTGCCAGCTCACCAGGGAGTGTGGGCGAAAAACTGTTTTTT. This encodes CASSPGSVGEKLFF.

The table lists this clonotype with many counts. The chain carries TRBV5-4 and TRBJ1-4, with D possibly being TRBD1 (6 bases). Looked up from germline, CDR1 is SGHNT and CDR2 is YYREEE (reference sequence). CDR3 length: 15 residues. Trimming removed 4 bases from V and 2 bases from J, with 12 bases in between. CDR3 in DNA: TGTGCCAGCAGCGTACGAACAGGGACTAATGAAAAACTGTTTTTT. It specifies CASSVRTGTNEKLFF.

Ten or more counts support this clonotype. The rearrangement uses TRBV7-2 and TRBJ2-2; 7 bases match TRBD2. The CDR3 length is 15 residues. The trim removed 5 bases at V and 5 bases at J, leaving 8 bases unmatched. In germline, CDR1 is SGHTA, CDR2 FQGNSA. CDR3 in DNA: TGTGCCAGCAGCATAACGGGACTACCTACCGGGGAGCTGTTTTTT. Protein: CASSITGLPTGELFF.